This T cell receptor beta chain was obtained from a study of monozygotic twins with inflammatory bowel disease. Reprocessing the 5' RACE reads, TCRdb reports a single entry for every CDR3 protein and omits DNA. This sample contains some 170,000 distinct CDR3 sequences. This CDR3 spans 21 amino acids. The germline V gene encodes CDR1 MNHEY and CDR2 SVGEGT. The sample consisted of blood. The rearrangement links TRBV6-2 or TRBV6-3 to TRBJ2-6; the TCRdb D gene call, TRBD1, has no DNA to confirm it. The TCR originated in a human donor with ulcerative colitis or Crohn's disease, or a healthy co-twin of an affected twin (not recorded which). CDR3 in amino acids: CASSYSPHGQGTIHGANVLTF.